Shown below are 7 T cell receptor beta chains from a single sample sequenced in a study of CD4 T cells in relation to SARS-CoV-2 and coronaviruses. The unexposed donors gave CD4+ T cells in about 2011-2018, prior to COVID-19. The assay was immunoSEQ multiplex PCR, and TCRdb's table has in-frame clones only and misses some. Of 60,000 to 75,000 clones listed, more than 80% were seen once; the top ten hold 0.2% to 0.25%. The sample was naive CD4+ T cells from PBMCs. Noted subset: naive CD4+ T cells isolated by negative enrichment. These receptors were taken from a human donor in good health.

CDR3 DNA sequence: TGTGCCAGCAGTGATTGGGAGGATTCAACTAATGAAAAACTGTTTTTT. As protein: CASSDWEDSTNEKLFF. The V call is TRBV2, the J call TRBJ1-4; D gene unclear. The germline CDR1 and CDR2 sequences are SNHLY and FYNNEI. Trimming cost V 3 bases and J 0 bases, with 11 bases left between them. This CDR3 is 16 amino acids long.

The DNA for the CDR3 is TGTGCCAGCAGCGCTATCCCGGAGGAGACCCAGTACTTC. As protein: CASSAIPEETQYF. This rearrangement joins TRBV9 to TRBJ2-5; D gene ambiguous. V lost 3 bases to trimming and J lost 5 bases, with 11 bases between them. CDR3 length: 13 amino acids. Germline CDR1 reads SGDLS; CDR2 reads YYNGEE.

This chain connects TRBV15 to TRBJ2-7, with 10 bases fitting TRBD2. The trim removed 0 bases at V and 2 bases at J, leaving 10 bases unmatched. This CDR3 has 18 residues. Germline V gene lookup returns CDR1 LNHNV and CDR2 YYDKDF (reference sequence). The CDR3 sequence: CATSREATSGSATYEQYF. CDR3 bases: TGTGCCACCAGCAGAGAGGCGACTAGCGGGTCGGCAACCTACGAGCAGTACTTC.

The chain combines TRBV10-1 with TRBJ2-3, with D perhaps TRBD2 (5 bases). From germline, CDR1 is WNHNN and CDR2 SYGVQD (reference sequence). The CDR3 consists of 13 residues. V gave up 2 bases and J gave up 8 bases, with 11 bases separating them. The CDR3, as DNA: TGCGCCAGCAGTGAGACGGGGTTAGGTACGCAGTATTTT. This gives the protein CASSETGLGTQYF.

This chain uses TRBV19 with TRBJ2-4; possible D gene TRBD2, 5 bases. Germline CDR1 reads LNHDA; CDR2 reads SQIVND (reference sequence). Trimming left V 4 bases short and J 5 bases short, with 15 bases between. The CDR3 sequence is 15 residues long. The chain's CDR3 is CASSRTPEAENIQYF. The CDR3, as DNA: TGTGCCAGTAGTAGGACTCCAGAAGCGGAAAACATTCAGTACTTC. The whole variable domain, filled in from reference TRBV19 and TRBJ2-4, reads DGGITQSPKYLFRKEGQNVTLSCEQNLNHDAMYWYRQDPGQGLRLIYYSQIVNDFQKGDIAEGYSVSREKKESFPLTVTSAQKNPTAFYLCASSRTPEAENIQYFGAGTRLSVL.

The gene calls are TRBV11-2 and TRBJ2-2; TRBD1 matches 11 bases. V gave up 1 base and J gave up 4 bases; unmatched junction bases: 2. The germline V gene encodes CDR1 SGHAT and CDR2 FQNNGV. This CDR3 is 16 amino acids long. The CDR3 region is CASSLAGTGGTGELFF. Written as DNA, the CDR3 is TGTGCCAGCAGCTTAGCAGGGACAGGGGGCACCGGGGAGCTGTTTTTT.

The V call is TRBV18, the J call TRBJ1-1; D is possibly TRBD1 (6 bases). Germline CDR1 and CDR2: KGHSH and LQKENI. CDR3 length: 14 amino acids. Trimming pared 5 bases from V and 3 bases from J, leaving 13 bases between. The CDR3 DNA sequence: TGTGCCAGCTCAACACAGGGTTGGGACACTGAAGCTTTCTTT. Protein sequence: CASSTQGWDTEAFF.